This T cell receptor beta chain derives from a study of T cell clones after liver transplantation. Turning to the study itself: A pre-transplant mixed lymphocyte reaction with TCRbeta sequencing defined graft-donor-reactive clones followed in post-transplant blood. At least one year of complete immunosuppression withdrawal without enzymes over twice normal defined tolerance. Subjects received no induction therapy and standard immunosuppression until randomization at 12-24 months post-transplant.

The CDR3 covers 15 residues. Germline V lookup: CDR1 SGHRS, CDR2 YFSETQ. V lost 4 bases, J lost 1 base, and 5 bases stayed unmatched. The method was immunoSEQ multiplex PCR; TCRdb's version includes in-frame clones alone and lacks a portion of them. Seen here are 65,000 to 80,000 clones, approximately 82% observed once, and the top ten hold less than 3%. The J gene is TRBJ2-1, the V gene TRBV5-1, with 7 nucleotides matching TRBD1. This sequence was found in a human patient who received a liver transplant. Some T cells may trace back to the graft donor. The sequenced sample was CD4+ T cells from blood, obtained at the 22-month timepoint. The CDR3 sequence is CASSPRGQSYNEQFF. DNA for the CDR3: TGCGCCAGCAGCCCGAGGGGACAGTCCTACAATGAGCAGTTCTTC.